This is a list of T cell receptor beta chains from one sample in a study of OX40 agonist ivuxolimab in advanced cancers. Generated by immunoSEQ multiplex PCR, the TCRdb table keeps only in-frame clones and is missing some. The data hold more than 50,000 clones, with 80% to 90% observed a single time. This material consisted of CD4+ or CD8+ T cells sorted from blood, taken in a trial of the OX40 agonist ivuxolimab. The receptors here all came from an adult with an advanced solid tumor such as melanoma, head and neck, liver or kidney cancer. Each CDR3 is given with its conserved first and last residue. A D gene is named only where the DNA matches it firmly. Not all rows give a size; the values are once, few, many and, for expanded clones, a class.

d_gene	abundance	v_gene	j_gene	CDR3nt	CDR3aa
TRBD1	-	TRBV19	TRBJ2-4	TGTGCCAGTAGCAGGCCGACAGGGGCCAAAAACATTCAGTACTTC	CASSRPTGAKNIQYF
-	-	TRBV28	TRBJ2-7	TGTGCCAGCAGTTTCAGGGGATTTTTGAACGAGCAGTACTTC	CASSFRGFLNEQYF
-	-	TRBV11-2	TRBJ2-2	TGTGCCAGCAGTTCTGGGACCATGAACACCGGGGAGCTGTTTTTT	CASSSGTMNTGELFF
TRBD2	-	TRBV5-6	TRBJ2-7	TGTGCCAGCAGCCTCTGGGACTACTACGAGCAGTACTTC	CASSLWDYYEQYF
TRBD1	-	TRBV7-9	TRBJ2-5	TGTGCCAGCAGCTTTGGACAGGGGAAAGAGACCCAGTACTTC	CASSFGQGKETQYF
-	once	TRBV4-1	TRBJ2-1	TGCGCCAGCAGCCAAGTTCCGCTTTCCTACAATGAGCAATTCTTC	CASSQVPLSYNEQFF
TRBD2	-	TRBV7-9	TRBJ2-1	TGTGCCAGCAGCTTTCCTAGCGGGAGCGGTGAGCAGTTCTTC	CASSFPSGSGEQFF
-	-	TRBV4-1	TRBJ2-7	TGCGCCAGCAGCCAAGTAGTGACAGGAGCCTACGAGCAGTACTTC	CASSQVVTGAYEQYF
-	-	TRBV27	TRBJ2-2	TGTGCCAGCAGTTATATGTTGAACACCGGGGAGCTGTTTTTT	CASSYMLNTGELFF
-	once	TRBV28	TRBJ2-7	TGTGCCAGCAGCCTCGGGGAACCGGGGGCTGACGAGCAGTACTTC	CASSLGEPGADEQYF
-	-	TRBV18	TRBJ2-7	TGTGCCAGCTTCGCTAGCTCCTACGAGCAGTACTTC	CASFASSYEQYF
TRBD2	-	TRBV19	TRBJ2-1	TGTGCCAGTAGTATAGCGGGAGGGTCTCTTTTCGATGAGCAGTTCTTC	CASSIAGGSLFDEQFF
-	-	TRBV9	TRBJ2-2	TGTGCCAGCAGGACAGTCCCGAACACCGGGGAGCTGTTTTTT	CASRTVPNTGELFF
-	-	TRBV27	TRBJ2-1	TGTGCCAGCAGTTTATCTGGGCGTCTAGAATGGCAGTTCTTC	CASSLSGRLEWQFF
-	-	TRBV19	TRBJ2-7	TGTGCCAGTAGTATTGGCAGGCTTGTGCCTACCTACGAGCAGTACTTC	CASSIGRLVPTYEQYF
-	once	TRBV27	TRBJ2-1	TGTGCCAGCAGTTTGTCCACGAACAATGAGCAGTTCTTC	CASSLSTNNEQFF
TRBD2	-	TRBV5-4	TRBJ2-7	TGTGCCAGCAGCTACGGGACTAGCGGGGCTGACGAGCAGTACTTC	CASSYGTSGADEQYF
TRBD2	-	TRBV7-2	TRBJ2-3	TGTGCCAGCAGCCCCCTGGGGGGGGGCACAGATACGCAGTATTTT	CASSPLGGGTDTQYF
TRBD2	-	TRBV27	TRBJ2-1	TGTGCCAGCAGTCCGTTAGGGACTAGCCTTCACAATGAGCAGTTCTTC	CASSPLGTSLHNEQFF
-	-	TRBV19	TRBJ2-2	TGTGCCAGTAAAACGAAGAACACCGGGGAGCTGTTTTTT	CASKTKNTGELFF
TRBD1	once	TRBV7-9	TRBJ2-5	TGTGCCAGCAGCCCATCCCCGGGACAGGGGTTCCAAGAGACCCAGTACTTC	CASSPSPGQGFQETQYF
-	once	TRBV9	TRBJ2-3	TGTGCCAGCAGCGTAGATACGAGCGGGTCCACAGATACGCAGTATTTT	CASSVDTSGSTDTQYF
TRBD1	-	TRBV5-5	TRBJ2-7	TGTGCCAGCAGCTTTTCACAGGGGGCCTACGAGCAGTACTTC	CASSFSQGAYEQYF
-	once	TRBV5-6	TRBJ1-1	TGTGCCAGCAGCTTGGTCAGGAACACTGAAGCTTTCTTT	CASSLVRNTEAFF
-	-	TRBV7-2	TRBJ2-3	TGTGCCAGCAGTTGGGGGGGCACAGATACGCAGTATTTT	CASSWGGTDTQYF
-	-	TRBV30	TRBJ2-5	TGTGCCTGGCCCACAGGACAGCAAGAGACCCAGTACTTC	CAWPTGQQETQYF
-	-	TRBV25-1	TRBJ1-1	TGTGCCAGCAGTGATCCCCGAACCATGAACACTGAAGCTTTCTTT	CASSDPRTMNTEAFF
-	-	TRBV13	TRBJ2-1	TGTGCCAGCAGCTTAGGCCGAGGGGGTGTGCAGTTCTTC	CASSLGRGGVQFF
TRBD1	once	TRBV29-1	TRBJ2-5	TGCAGCGTTGAGTCCCCGGGACAGGGCCAAGAGACCCAGTACTTC	CSVESPGQGQETQYF
TRBD1	medium-sized	TRBV4-1	TRBJ1-4	TGCGCCAGCAGCCAAGAGGACAGGGATAATGAAAAACTGTTTTTT	CASSQEDRDNEKLFF
-	-	TRBV11-1	TRBJ2-7	TGTGCCAGCAGCTTATTTCCCGAGTCTGGGCAGTACTTC	CASSLFPESGQYF
TRBD1	-	TRBV15	TRBJ2-7	TGTGCCACCAGTAGTGTGGGTCAGGGGGCCTACGAGCAGTACTTC	CATSSVGQGAYEQYF
-	-	TRBV19	TRBJ1-1	TGTGCCAGTAGTAGCGCCCTAACGGGTGAAGCTTTCTTT	CASSSALTGEAFF
-	medium-sized	TRBV28	TRBJ2-7	TGTGCCAGCAGTTTACTCCGGACGGATTACGAGCAGTACTTC	CASSLLRTDYEQYF
-	-	TRBV14	TRBJ2-7	TGTGCCAGCAGCCAAGGAGACACTGTAACCTACGAGCAGTACTTC	CASSQGDTVTYEQYF
-	-	TRBV28	TRBJ2-3	TGTGCCAGCATTCCCGACGCCAGCACAGATACGCAGTATTTT	CASIPDASTDTQYF
-	-	TRBV27	TRBJ2-2	TGTGCCAGCAGTTTAACTCTCTCCCTCGGGGCCGGGGAGCTGTTTTTT	CASSLTLSLGAGELFF
TRBD2	-	TRBV7-6	TRBJ2-1	TGTGCCAGCAGCTTAGAGGCTAGCGGGGGCTCCGGGCCCTTCAATGAGCAGTTCTTC	CASSLEASGGSGPFNEQFF
-	-	TRBV27	TRBJ1-6	TGTGCCAGCAGTTTGCGGGGGGGCTCGGGGTCACCCCTCCACTTT	CASSLRGGSGSPLHF
-	-	TRBV10-2	TRBJ2-7	TGCGCCAGCAGCCCCTCGGGCCACGAGCAGTACTTC	CASSPSGHEQYF
-	-	TRBV27	TRBJ1-4	TGTGCCAGCAGTGACAGTGTCGGGGGTGAAAAACTGTTTTTT	CASSDSVGGEKLFF
-	once	TRBV19	TRBJ1-1	TGTGCCAGTAGTATTTTGATGGGGACTGAAGCTTTCTTT	CASSILMGTEAFF
-	-	TRBV7-9	TRBJ2-7	TGTGCCAGCAGCTCCTTGGCGGGCGAGCAGTACTTC	CASSSLAGEQYF
-	-	TRBV19	TRBJ2-3	TGTGCCAGTAGACAGAAATCAGCAGATACGCAGTATTTT	CASRQKSADTQYF
-	-	TRBV6-1	TRBJ1-2	TGTGCCAGCAGTGAAAGCGGTTTAGTGGCAGGAGCTAACTATGGCTACACCTTC	CASSESGLVAGANYGYTF